Listed here is a single T cell receptor (beta chain). With 1 base clipped from V and 9 bases from J, the junction kept 7 bases outside the gene matches. From germline, CDR1 is MGHRA and CDR2 YSYEKL. The CDR3 is made up of 16 amino acids. Seattle's cohort entered during active infection and was followed longitudinally. The entry originates in a study of blood T cell repertoires in COVID-19. About the research overall: Some COVID-19 samples were acute and others convalescent; all came from the United States, Italy and Spain. In each case, the material was cDNA or gDNA derived from T cells, B-cell-depleted T cells, or PBMCs.

Authors' analysis steps: Reference gene primer amplification yielded estimated nucleated cell counts. Assay used: immunoSEQ multiplex PCR; TCRdb lists only in-frame clones, some missing. D and trimming were read from the DNA, whereas the V and J calls and clone size are those reported in that table. Here the sample spans approximately 300,000 clones, around nine tenths being singletons. The source of this sequence is a woman aged 30 to 39 with COVID-19, enrolled during active disease. Material for sequencing was peripheral blood. The V gene is TRBV4-1, the J gene TRBJ2-1; 12 bases line up with TRBD2. CDR3 region: CASSQVRLAGGLEQFF. CDR3 DNA: TGCGCCAGCAGCCAAGTTCGGCTAGCGGGAGGGCTTGAGCAGTTCTTC.